Reported below is one T cell receptor (beta chain). This clone turned up a few times. This receptor's antigen is unknown. Base qualities are missing; no much larger clone stands one base away. Each donor gave one peripheral blood draw, averaging approximately 0.11 L, which was collected into heparinised tubes. Using a panel that included CD45RO, CCR7, CD25, CD127, CD95 and CD27, naive, central memory, regulatory and stem cell-like memory CD4+ T cells were sorted on a BD FACSAria II. A purity above 95% was achieved for all sorted populations. PBMCs were isolated immediately by Lymphoprep density gradient centrifugation and stained directly without culture. So that batch effects would be minimized, each experiment stained and sorted samples in pairs, pairing one healthy donor with one patient. V gives up 0 bases and J gives up 3 bases, and the segment between their germline ends measures 9 bases. From the cysteine through the phenylalanine, the CDR3 covers 14 amino acids. Only CDR3 DNA is held: 42 bases, read in frame from base 1. CDR1 is given as SGHRS and CDR2 as YFSETQ, both from the germline V gene.

The data originate from a study of beta chain features in type 1 diabetes (dated by TCRdb to between 2018 and 2020). With regard to the full study: Mean age, gender distribution, total cell number and subset yield were not different between patients and healthy donors. A total of some 100,000,000 sorted cells were examined across all samples, and a strong correlation was observed between cell number per subset and RNA yield. In the study, recently diagnosed type 1 diabetes patients and matched healthy donors were compared on the TCRB repertoires of their sorted circulating CD4+ T cell subsets. Regulatory and stem cell-like memory subsets were isolated from only 8 patients and about 8 healthy donors, whereas naive and central memory subsets came from all 28 donors.

The High Capacity cDNA Reverse Transcription Kit was used to reverse transcribe all of the isolated RNA, meaning that expressed TCRB transcripts were what got sequenced. Naive, central memory and regulatory T cell samples underwent deep immunoSEQ sequencing, averaging roughly 3.4 million total reads per sample. Sorted cells were lysed in RLT buffer and RNA was extracted with DNase-treated RNeasy Micro or Mini kits, depending on cell number. Each cell subset was processed separately to prevent cross-contamination, with patient and healthy donor samples processed together. The immunoSEQ multiplex PCR was used to amplify TCRB sequences from cDNA, generating 87-bp fragments that spanned the CDR3 region. The amplicons were sequenced using the Illumina HiSeq platform. The published analysis was carried out like this. Synthetic template baselines were used to correct PCR bias computationally, reads within Hamming distance 2 were collapsed together, and singletons that could not be merged were discarded. Reads were aligned against IMGT to assign V, D and J genes, CDR3 length and insertions or deletions at six rearrangement sites. Clonotype counts were normalized to sorted cell number within each subset before computing true diversity and Gini coefficients with the tcR R package. The overlap coefficient, calculated on TCRB nucleotide sequences, was used to quantify repertoire sharing. As a proxy for the pre-selection repertoire, out-of-frame TCRB sequences from naive cells were analyzed. TCRdb limited this immuneACCESS table to in-frame rearrangements with V and J called. A share of clones is missing; checked studies link under half to unresolved V genes, and the rest is unexplained. That table supplies the V and J calls and clone size; D and trimming were determined from the DNA. The sample table shows a few hundred thousand clones, and roughly 21% are seen once. The biggest ten clones account for roughly 0.045% of the sample.

The paper as a whole reports these results and caveats: Because cDNA rather than genomic DNA was sequenced, highly expressing activated cells could have been over-represented, although no difference in activation and CD3 levels was found between groups. Patients with type 1 diabetes made fewer insertions and deleted more nucleotides at VDJ recombination sites, implying thymic rearrangement abnormalities. In all four CD4+ subsets, TCRB CDR3 length was moderately but significantly shorter in type 1 diabetes patients. Naive, central memory and regulatory TCRB repertoires appeared to be more alike among patients than among healthy donors. Shorter templates might be favored by PCR, yet because patient and control samples were amplified and corrected together, any such skew would affect both groups equally. Only small numbers of individuals were included in the HLA sub-analyses, which left unresolved whether HLA type had any influence on TCRB rearrangement.

The sequence joins TRBV5-1 to TRBJ1-1; the D gene lacks a confident call. Sequences were obtained from naive CD4+ T cells from blood. The cell subset or site label on this specimen signifies: true naive CD4+ T cells. The receptor was derived from a woman aged 18-29 years in good health. The sequenced DNA is TGCGCCAGCAGCTTGGACGGAGGATACACTGAAGCTTTCTTT. Translation gives CASSLDGGYTEAFF.